This TCR beta chain was sequenced during a study of T-cell reconstitution after alpha-beta-depleted transplantation in children. Overall study results and limits: High day-60 TCRbeta diversity in some patients came from surviving recipient T cells and thymic progenitors. By one year post-transplant, T-cell counts and diversity largely arose from T cells that were newly produced. By about two months after transplant, alpha-beta T cells reportedly arose from several hundred graft clones that had expanded.

For this clonotype: Antigen unknown.

Germline values: CDR1 DFQATT, CDR2 SNEGSKA (reference sequence). This CDR3 contains 15 residues. V was clipped by 3 bases and J by 0 bases; unmatched bases: 5. Molecular barcoding with unique molecular identifiers was used for the TCRbeta library. TCRdb re-called the PCR reads with MiXCR, one entry per CDR3 protein. Of about 900,000 distinct CDR3 sequences in the sample, roughly 31% are singletons; the top ten hold roughly 31%. This rearrangement joins TRBV20-1 to TRBJ2-1; TRBD2 matches at 7 bases. This receptor was taken from a boy under two years old who had a stem cell transplant for SCID, so the T cells may come from the graft donor. Sequencing used PBMCs, mostly from graft donor cells, obtained 360 days after TCRalphabeta/CD19-depleted stem cell transplant. CDR3 amino acids: CSASPPSGSYNEQFF. The CDR3, as DNA: TGCAGTGCTAGTCCCCCTAGCGGCTCCTACAATGAGCAGTTCTTC.